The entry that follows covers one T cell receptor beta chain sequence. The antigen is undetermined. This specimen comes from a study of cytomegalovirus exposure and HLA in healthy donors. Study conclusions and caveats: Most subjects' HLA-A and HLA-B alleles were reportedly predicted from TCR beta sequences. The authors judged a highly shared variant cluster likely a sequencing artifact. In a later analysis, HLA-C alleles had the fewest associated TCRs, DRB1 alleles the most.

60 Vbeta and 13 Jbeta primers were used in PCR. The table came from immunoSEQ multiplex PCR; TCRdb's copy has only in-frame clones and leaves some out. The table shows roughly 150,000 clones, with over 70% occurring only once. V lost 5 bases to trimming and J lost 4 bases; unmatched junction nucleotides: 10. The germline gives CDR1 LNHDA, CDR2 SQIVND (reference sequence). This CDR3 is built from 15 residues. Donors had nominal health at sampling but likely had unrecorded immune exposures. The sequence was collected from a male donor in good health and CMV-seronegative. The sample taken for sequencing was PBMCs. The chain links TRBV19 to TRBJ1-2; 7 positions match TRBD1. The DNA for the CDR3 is TGTGCCAGTAGTCGACAGGGCAGAGATATCTATGGCTACACCTTC. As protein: CASSRQGRDIYGYTF. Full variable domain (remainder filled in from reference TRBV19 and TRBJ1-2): DGGITQSPKYLFRKEGQNVTLSCEQNLNHDAMYWYRQDPGQGLRLIYYSQIVNDFQKGDIAEGYSVSREKKESFPLTVTSAQKNPTAFYLCASSRQGRDIYGYTFGSGTRLTVV.